The rows below give T cell receptor beta chains drawn from one sample of a study of T cell repertoires in cytomegalovirus infection. These receptors have no known antigen. MiXCR, applied by TCRdb to the reads, yields one record per CDR3 protein. The table shows about 110,000 distinct CDR3 sequences, with 25% to 30% occurring only once. Sequencing was performed on CD8+ T cells from cultured PBMCs, taken from culture after CMV antigen stimulation. These receptor sequences come from a human donor in good health (CMV status not recorded). Some clones in this sample may be carry-over from other donors' samples. CDR3s include the opening cysteine and the closing phenylalanine or tryptophan. A D gene is named only where the DNA matches it firmly. Clone size is shown for a subset of rows, as once, few, many or a class of expanded clone.

>-|-|TRBJ2-1|TRBV18|13
CASSRDESNEQFF
TGTGCCAGCTCACGTGACGAGAGCAATGAGCAGTTCTTC
>-|-|TRBJ2-3|TRBV6-5|13
CASSYNPTDTQYF
TGTGCCAGCAGTTACAATCCCACAGATACGCAGTATTTT
>-|-|TRBJ1-2|TRBV2|16
CASSESSVLVNYGYTF
TGTGCCAGCAGTGAGTCTTCGGTACTGGTTAACTATGGCTACACCTTC
>-|TRBD1|TRBJ2-1|TRBV6-1|11
CASSYGTGVFF
TGTGCCAGCAGTTATGGGACAGGGGTGTTCTTC
>-|TRBD1|TRBJ1-6|TRBV11-2|15
CASRPTGGANSPLHF
TGTGCCAGCAGACCGACAGGGGGGGCGAATTCACCCCTCCACTTT
>-|-|TRBJ2-7|TRBV5-8|14
CASSLKVISYEQYF
TGTGCCAGCAGCTTGAAGGTGATCTCCTACGAGCAGTACTTC
>-|TRBD2|TRBJ2-5|TRBV4-1|15
CASSQGSSGSETQYF
TGCGCCAGCAGCCAAGGTTCTAGCGGCAGTGAGACCCAGTACTTC
>-|TRBD1|TRBJ1-2|TRBV6-4|16
CASKHRDRDTNYGYTF
TGTGCCAGCAAGCACCGGGACAGGGACACTAACTATGGCTACACCTTC
>-|-|TRBJ2-2|TRBV6-5|15
CASSPRSDGTGGLFF
TGTGCCAGCAGTCCAAGATCGGACGGGACCGGGGGGCTGTTTTTT
>-|-|TRBJ1-1|TRBV19|14
CASSMQAMNTEAFF
TGTGCCAGTAGTATGCAGGCCATGAACACTGAAGCTTTCTTT
>-|-|TRBJ1-1|TRBV2|15
CASSDVFRANTEAFF
TGTGCCAGCAGTGATGTCTTCAGGGCGAACACTGAAGCTTTCTTT
>few|TRBD1|TRBJ2-2|TRBV5-6|20
CASSLTNGRPGQKNAGELFF
TGTGCCAGCAGCTTGACCAACGGGCGGCCGGGACAGAAGAACGCCGGGGAGCTGTTTTTT
>few|-|TRBJ2-3|TRBV27|14
CASSPLGLSDTQYF
TGTGCCAGCAGTCCCTTGGGTCTTTCCGATACGCAGTATTTT
>-|-|TRBJ1-3|TRBV15|16
CATSPAWEEGGNTIYF
TGTGCCACCAGTCCGGCATGGGAGGAGGGTGGAAACACCATATATTTT
>few|-|TRBJ2-3|TRBV12-3/TRBV12-4|15
CASSGGQPRTDTQYF
TGTGCCAGCAGTGGCGGACAGCCGAGGACAGATACGCAGTATTTT
>-|TRBD1|TRBJ1-3|TRBV5-6|15
CASSNRGRGGNTIYF
TGTGCCAGCAGCAACAGGGGTCGCGGAGGAAACACCATATATTTT
>few|-|TRBJ2-5|TRBV12-3/TRBV12-4|13
CASSLGGLETQYF
TGTGCCAGCAGTTTAGGAGGCTTAGAGACCCAGTACTTC
>-|-|TRBJ1-4|TRBV12-3/TRBV12-4|14
CASSPGRPNEKLFF
TGTGCCAGCAGTCCAGGACGGCCTAATGAAAAACTGTTTTTT
>many|-|TRBJ2-7|TRBV28|13
CASTEDSAGEQYF
TGTGCCAGCACAGAGGACTCGGCGGGTGAGCAGTACTTC
>-|-|TRBJ1-4|TRBV4-1|16
CASSHNLAGEQEKLFF
TGCGCCAGCAGCCATAATCTGGCGGGGGAGCAGGAAAAACTGTTTTTT
>few|TRBD1|TRBJ1-1|TRBV11-3|15
CASSQGQGVGTEAFF
TGTGCCAGCAGCCAGGGACAGGGGGTAGGGACTGAAGCTTTCTTT
>few|-|TRBJ1-2|TRBV20-1|12
CSAREGEKGYTF
TGCAGTGCTAGAGAGGGGGAGAAGGGCTACACCTTC
>-|TRBD1|TRBJ1-2|TRBV19|15
CASSSSGQANYGYTF
TGTGCCAGTAGTTCTTCGGGACAGGCCAACTATGGCTACACCTTC
>-|-|TRBJ2-1|TRBV6-6|16
CASIEGLVGGYNEQFF
TGTGCCAGCATCGAGGGGCTAGTAGGGGGATACAATGAGCAGTTCTTC
>once|-|TRBJ2-7|TRBV30|13
CACGAVQPYEQYF
TGTGCCTGTGGGGCAGTCCAGCCCTACGAGCAGTACTTC
>-|TRBD1|TRBJ2-5|TRBV7-6|14
CASPPGQGEETQYF
TGTGCCAGCCCTCCAGGACAGGGGGAAGAGACCCAGTACTTC
>-|TRBD1|TRBJ2-7|TRBV2|15
CASSVGQGISYEQYF
TGTGCCAGCAGCGTTGGACAGGGAATCTCCTACGAGCAGTACTTC
>few|TRBD1|TRBJ1-2|TRBV6-6|14
CASSLTGASWGYTF
TGTGCCAGCAGTTTGACAGGGGCCAGCTGGGGCTACACCTTC
>few|TRBD2|TRBJ2-4|TRBV19|11
CASSSGTRWYF
TGTGCCAGTAGTTCCGGGACTAGGTGGTACTTC
>-|-|TRBJ2-1|TRBV6-2/TRBV6-3|16
CASSFSEGSSYNEQFF
TGTGCCAGCAGTTTCTCCGAAGGGAGCTCCTACAATGAGCAGTTCTTC
>-|-|TRBJ2-3|TRBV27|11
CASRGGNTQYF
TGTGCCAGCAGGGGGGGAAATACGCAGTATTTT
>-|-|TRBJ2-7|TRBV10-3|13
CAISADMSYEQYF
TGTGCCATCAGTGCGGACATGTCCTACGAGCAGTACTTC
>few|-|TRBJ2-3|TRBV2|13
CASTLPSTDTQYF
TGTGCCAGCACCCTACCTAGCACAGATACGCAGTATTTT
>few|TRBD2|TRBJ2-3|TRBV13|14
CASRPRGGADTQYF
TGTGCCAGCAGGCCCCGCGGGGGGGCAGATACGCAGTATTTT
>-|TRBD2|TRBJ2-7|TRBV27|13
CASNPPGGLEQYF
TGTGCCAGCAACCCCCCGGGGGGACTGGAGCAGTACTTC
>few|-|TRBJ2-3|TRBV5-6|12
CASSLRDYTQYF
TGTGCCAGCAGCTTGAGGGACTATACGCAGTATTTT
>few|TRBD2|TRBJ2-1|TRBV27|21
CASSLSIYSTPGGSSYNEQFF
TGTGCCAGCAGTTTATCCATTTACTCTACCCCGGGGGGGAGCTCCTACAATGAGCAGTTCTTC
>few|-|TRBJ1-5|TRBV5-6|14
CASSLGPLNQPQHF
TGTGCCAGCAGCTTGGGTCCCCTCAATCAGCCCCAGCATTTT
>many|TRBD2|TRBJ2-3|TRBV7-3|15
CASSTSGARTDTQYF
TGTGCCAGCAGCACTAGCGGGGCGCGCACAGATACGCAGTATTTT
>-|-|TRBJ1-1|TRBV7-2|15
CASSLEAHMNTEAFF
TGTGCCAGCAGCTTAGAGGCGCACATGAACACTGAAGCTTTCTTT
>few|TRBD1|TRBJ1-5|TRBV28|13
CASNKDRGQPQHF
TGTGCCAGCAACAAAGACAGGGGTCAGCCCCAGCATTTT
>few|-|TRBJ1-4|TRBV7-2|13
CASSLAEGSKLFF
TGTGCCAGCAGCTTAGCGGAGGGCTCCAAACTGTTTTTT
>-|-|TRBJ1-4|TRBV4-1|15
CASSQETQKNEKLFF
TGCGCCAGCAGCCAAGAGACCCAGAAAAATGAAAAACTGTTTTTT
>few|-|TRBJ1-1|TRBV4-1|14
CASSQDAVNTEAFF
TGCGCCAGCAGCCAAGATGCAGTCAACACTGAAGCTTTCTTT
>few|-|TRBJ2-7|TRBV6-2/TRBV6-3|11
CASRWLDEQYF
TGTGCCAGTCGATGGCTCGACGAGCAGTACTTC
>many|-|TRBJ1-2|TRBV5-4|15
CASSLGQTPNYGYTF
TGTGCCAGCAGCTTGGGACAGACACCCAACTATGGCTACACCTTC
>few|-|TRBJ2-1|TRBV3-1|15
CASSPALLSYNEQFF
TGTGCCAGCAGCCCTGCCCTTCTCTCCTACAATGAGCAGTTCTTC
>few|-|TRBJ1-2|TRBV6-5|15
CASSYSSSDPYGYTF
TGTGCCAGCAGTTACTCGAGTTCAGACCCCTATGGCTACACCTTC
>-|-|TRBJ1-1|TRBV15|13
CATRDVPNTEAFF
TGTGCCACCAGAGATGTCCCCAACACTGAAGCTTTCTTT
>-|-|TRBJ1-1|TRBV19|13
CASRVSGITEAFF
TGTGCCAGTAGAGTATCAGGGATCACTGAAGCTTTCTTT
>many|-|TRBJ1-1|TRBV27|14
CASSLMEGGTEAFF
TGTGCCAGCAGTTTAATGGAAGGGGGCACTGAAGCTTTCTTT
>-|-|TRBJ2-1|TRBV12-3/TRBV12-4|13
CASKNSGYNEQFF
TGTGCCAGCAAAAACAGCGGCTACAATGAGCAGTTCTTC
>-|TRBD2|TRBJ2-7|TRBV5-1|15
CASSLTGGSANEQYF
TGCGCCAGCAGCTTGACGGGGGGTTCGGCAAACGAGCAGTACTTC
>-|-|TRBJ1-1|TRBV6-2/TRBV6-3|15
CASSFTTGGSTEAFF
TGTGCCAGCAGTTTTACAACCGGGGGCAGCACTGAAGCTTTCTTT
>-|-|TRBJ1-1|TRBV13|15
CASSLLPNPNTEAFF
TGTGCCAGCAGCTTACTTCCAAACCCGAACACTGAAGCTTTCTTT
>many|TRBD2|TRBJ2-3|TRBV7-8|15
CASSLSGGGPDTQYF
TGTGCCAGCAGCCTTAGCGGGGGGGGACCAGATACGCAGTATTTT
>-|-|TRBJ2-7|TRBV4-1|15
CASSQGNLLTYEQYF
TGCGCCAGCAGCCAAGGTAACCTGTTAACCTACGAGCAGTACTTC